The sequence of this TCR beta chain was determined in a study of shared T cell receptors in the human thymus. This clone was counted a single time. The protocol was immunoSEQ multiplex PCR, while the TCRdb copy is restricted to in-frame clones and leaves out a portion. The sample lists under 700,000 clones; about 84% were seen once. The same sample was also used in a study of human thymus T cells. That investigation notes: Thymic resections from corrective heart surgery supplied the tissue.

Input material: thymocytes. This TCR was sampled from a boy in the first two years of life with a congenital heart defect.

The DNA of the CDR3 is TGTGCCTGGAGGGTCCCAGCGCTTAGTTGTTTGGTCGTTCGGTACAATGAGCAGTTCTTC. Encoded protein: CAWRVPALSCLVVRYNEQFF. The genes are TRBV30 and TRBJ2-1; D gene uncertain. Trimming pared 3 bases from V and 4 bases from J, leaving 31 bases between. Germline V gives CDR1 GTSNPN, CDR2 SVGIG (reference sequence). This CDR3 spans 20 amino acids.